The rows below give T cell receptor beta chains drawn from one sample of a study of T cell responses to AZD1222 COVID-19 vaccine. Data came from immunoSEQ multiplex PCR; TCRdb stores just in-frame clones and leaves some out. The sample shows roughly 190,000 clones, 85% to 95% of them seen only once. The sample was peripheral blood, taken on day 0 of AZD1222 vaccination. The receptors come from an adult in good health. Each CDR3 is given with its conserved first and last residue. The order of the fields is V gene, J gene, clone size, D gene, CDR3 protein, CDR3 DNA. D genes are given only for firm matches. Expanded clones are given a class, and other clones once, few, many or no size at all.

TRBV5-5,TRBJ2-3,.,.,CASSLLASTDTQYF,TGTGCCAGCAGCTTGCTTGCTAGCACAGATACGCAGTATTTT
TRBV6-1,TRBJ1-5,.,.,CASSVAAGGYNQPQHF,TGTGCCAGCAGTGTAGCCGCCGGCGGCTACAATCAGCCCCAGCATTTT
TRBV28,TRBJ1-1,few,.,CASSLAGTLNTEAFF,TGTGCCAGCAGTTTAGCCGGGACTCTGAACACTGAAGCTTTCTTT
TRBV7-2,TRBJ1-2,once,TRBD1,CASSERSGTGASSYGYTF,TGTGCCAGCAGCGAACGGTCTGGGACAGGGGCGTCCTCCTATGGCTACACCTTC
TRBV10-3,TRBJ1-5,.,TRBD1,CAISDGTGSQPQHF,TGTGCCATCAGTGATGGGACAGGGTCTCAGCCCCAGCATTTT
TRBV9,TRBJ2-7,.,.,CASSPRGEGYEQYF,TGTGCCAGCAGCCCTCGGGGTGAGGGCTACGAGCAGTACTTC
TRBV6-2/TRBV6-3,TRBJ2-2,once,TRBD2,CASSYGGAGELFF,TGTGCCAGCAGTTACGGGGGGGCCGGGGAGCTGTTTTTT
TRBV6-4,TRBJ1-1,.,.,CASSFDSSNTEAFF,TGTGCCAGCAGTTTCGACAGCTCCAACACTGAAGCTTTCTTT
TRBV5-1,TRBJ2-1,.,TRBD2,CASSLDPSGRFDEQFF,TGCGCCAGCAGCTTGGATCCTAGCGGGAGGTTTGATGAGCAGTTCTTC
TRBV6-5,TRBJ2-5,.,.,CASSSGWASTETQYF,TGTGCCAGCAGTTCAGGGTGGGCTTCTACGGAGACCCAGTACTTC
TRBV9,TRBJ2-2,.,TRBD2,CASSVAPGGDTGELFF,TGTGCCAGCAGCGTAGCTCCGGGGGGGGACACCGGGGAGCTGTTTTTT
TRBV4-1,TRBJ1-3,.,TRBD1,CASSQSGTGGSSSGNTIYF,TGCGCCAGCAGCCAAAGTGGGACAGGGGGATCCTCCTCTGGAAACACCATATATTTT
TRBV6-5,TRBJ1-2,few,TRBD1,CASSYSGTGSYGYTF,TGTGCCAGCAGTTATTCCGGGACAGGGAGCTATGGCTACACCTTC
TRBV2,TRBJ2-1,.,TRBD2,CASRRESSYNEQFF,TGTGCCAGCAGGCGGGAGAGCTCCTACAATGAGCAGTTCTTC
TRBV19,TRBJ1-3,.,.,CALKAAPGNTIYF,TGTGCTCTCAAGGCAGCCCCTGGAAACACCATATATTTT
TRBV5-1,TRBJ2-3,.,.,CASSSGDGTDTQYF,TGCGCCAGCAGCTCAGGCGATGGCACAGATACGCAGTATTTT
TRBV19,TRBJ2-7,.,.,CANRRRAWSYEQYF,TGTGCCAATCGCCGTAGAGCTTGGTCCTACGAGCAGTACTTC
TRBV6-2/TRBV6-3,TRBJ1-5,.,.,CASSYWRVSNQPQHF,TGTGCCAGCAGTTACTGGCGGGTTAGCAATCAGCCCCAGCATTTT
TRBV3-1/TRBV3-2,TRBJ2-7,.,.,CASSPGHLEQYF,TGTGCCAGCAGCCCGGGACACCTTGAGCAGTACTTC
TRBV9,TRBJ1-2,.,.,CASSVEGGYYGYTF,TGTGCCAGCAGCGTAGAAGGAGGGTACTATGGCTACACCTTC
TRBV13,TRBJ2-1,.,TRBD2,CASSLAGLEFNEQFF,TGTGCCAGCAGCTTAGCCGGACTAGAATTCAATGAGCAGTTCTTC
TRBV29-1,TRBJ2-7,.,.,CSVEENSYEQYF,TGCAGCGTTGAGGAAAACTCCTACGAGCAGTACTTC